The present T cell receptor (beta chain) was sequenced within a study of T cell changes during pregnancy in multiple sclerosis. Method: immunoSEQ multiplex PCR; TCRdb's copy keeps in-frame clones and lacks some. There are more than 30,000 clones in the sample; around nine tenths occur only once, and 0.3% to 0.45% lies in the top ten. The trim removed 4 bases at V and 3 bases at J, leaving 5 bases unmatched. CDR1 and CDR2 (germline): MDHEN, SYDVKM. CDR3 length: 16 amino acids. This receptor was taken from a female donor in good health, enrolled as a control in a pregnancy study. This chain uses TRBV28 with TRBJ2-7; TRBD2 matches 14 bases. The sample was CD4+ T cells from peripheral blood mononuclear cells, taken in the third trimester of pregnancy. In DNA form, the CDR3 reads TGTGCCAGCAGTTCCCCCGGACTAGCGGGAGGCTACGAGCAGTACTTC. Protein: CASSSPGLAGGYEQYF.